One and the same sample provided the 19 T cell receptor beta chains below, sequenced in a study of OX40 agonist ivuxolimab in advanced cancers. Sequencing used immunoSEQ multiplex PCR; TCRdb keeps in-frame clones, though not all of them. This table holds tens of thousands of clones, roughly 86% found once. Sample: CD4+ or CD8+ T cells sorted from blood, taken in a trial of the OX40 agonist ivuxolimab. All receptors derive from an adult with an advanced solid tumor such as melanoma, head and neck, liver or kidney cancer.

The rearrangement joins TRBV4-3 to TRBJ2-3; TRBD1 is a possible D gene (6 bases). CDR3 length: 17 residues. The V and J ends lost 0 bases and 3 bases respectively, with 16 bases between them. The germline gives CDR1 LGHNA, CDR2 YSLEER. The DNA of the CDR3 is TGCGCCAGCAGCCAAGATTACAGGACGGGGACAACAGATACGCAGTATTTT. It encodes CASSQDYRTGTTDTQYF.

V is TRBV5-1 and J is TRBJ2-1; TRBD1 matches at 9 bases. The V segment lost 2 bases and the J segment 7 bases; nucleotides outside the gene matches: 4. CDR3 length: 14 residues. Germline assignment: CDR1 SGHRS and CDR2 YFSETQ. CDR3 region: CASSFVDRGNEQFF. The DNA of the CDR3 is TGCGCCAGCAGCTTTGTCGACAGGGGGAATGAGCAGTTCTTC.

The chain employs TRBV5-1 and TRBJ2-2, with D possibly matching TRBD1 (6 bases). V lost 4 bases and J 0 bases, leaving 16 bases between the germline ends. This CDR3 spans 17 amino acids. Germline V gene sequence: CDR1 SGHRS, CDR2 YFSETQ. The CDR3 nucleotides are TGCGCCAGCAGCCCGGAACAGGGCACCGCGAACACCGGGGAGCTGTTTTTT. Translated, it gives CASSPEQGTANTGELFF.

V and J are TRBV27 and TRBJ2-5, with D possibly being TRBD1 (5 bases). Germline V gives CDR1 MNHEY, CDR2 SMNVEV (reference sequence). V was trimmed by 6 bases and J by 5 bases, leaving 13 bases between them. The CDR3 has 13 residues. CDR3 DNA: TGTGCCAGCAGACGCAGGGATTGGGAGACCCAGTACTTC. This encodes CASRRRDWETQYF.

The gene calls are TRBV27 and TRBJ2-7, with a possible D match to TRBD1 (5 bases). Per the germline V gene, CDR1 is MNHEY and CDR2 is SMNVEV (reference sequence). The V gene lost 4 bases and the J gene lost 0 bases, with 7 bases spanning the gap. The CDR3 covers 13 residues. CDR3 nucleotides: TGTGCCAGCAGTTCAGGGCCCTCCTACGAGCAGTACTTC. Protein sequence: CASSSGPSYEQYF.

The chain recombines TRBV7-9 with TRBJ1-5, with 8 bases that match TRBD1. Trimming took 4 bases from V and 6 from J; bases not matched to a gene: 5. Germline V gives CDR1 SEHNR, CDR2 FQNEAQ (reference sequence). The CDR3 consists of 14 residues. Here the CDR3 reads CASSYAGGSQPQHF. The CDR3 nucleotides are TGTGCCAGCAGCTACGCAGGGGGCAGTCAGCCCCAGCATTTT.

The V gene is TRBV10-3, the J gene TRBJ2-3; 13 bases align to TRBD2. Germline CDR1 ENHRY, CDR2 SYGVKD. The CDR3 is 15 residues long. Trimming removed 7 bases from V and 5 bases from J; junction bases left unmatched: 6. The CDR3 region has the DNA TGTGCCATCATGGGGACTAGCGGGGCCGGAGATACGCAGTATTTT. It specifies CAIMGTSGAGDTQYF.

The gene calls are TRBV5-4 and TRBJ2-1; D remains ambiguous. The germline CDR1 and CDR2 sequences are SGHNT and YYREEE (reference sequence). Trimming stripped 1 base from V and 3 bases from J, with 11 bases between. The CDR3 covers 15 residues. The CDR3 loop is CASSLSVGVYNEQFF. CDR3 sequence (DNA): TGTGCCAGCAGCTTGTCTGTGGGCGTCTACAATGAGCAGTTCTTC.

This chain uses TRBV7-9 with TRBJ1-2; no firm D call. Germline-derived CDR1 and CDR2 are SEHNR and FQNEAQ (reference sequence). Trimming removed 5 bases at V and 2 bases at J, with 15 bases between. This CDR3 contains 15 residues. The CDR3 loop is CASSPPLPGNYGYTF. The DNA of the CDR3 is TGTGCCAGCAGCCCCCCATTGCCGGGCAACTATGGCTACACCTTC.

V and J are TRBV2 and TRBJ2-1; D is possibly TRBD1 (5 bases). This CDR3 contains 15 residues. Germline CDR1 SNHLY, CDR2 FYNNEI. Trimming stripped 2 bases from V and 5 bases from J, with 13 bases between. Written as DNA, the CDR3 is TGTGCCAGCAGTGAATTCCAGGGAAGTCACAATGAGCAGTTCTTC. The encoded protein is CASSEFQGSHNEQFF. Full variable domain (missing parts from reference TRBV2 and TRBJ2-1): EPEVTQTPSHQVTQMGQEVILRCVPISNHLYFYWYRQILGQKVEFLVSFYNNEISEKSEIFDDQFSVERPDGSNFTLKIRSTKLEDSAMYFCASSEFQGSHNEQFFGPGTRLTVL.

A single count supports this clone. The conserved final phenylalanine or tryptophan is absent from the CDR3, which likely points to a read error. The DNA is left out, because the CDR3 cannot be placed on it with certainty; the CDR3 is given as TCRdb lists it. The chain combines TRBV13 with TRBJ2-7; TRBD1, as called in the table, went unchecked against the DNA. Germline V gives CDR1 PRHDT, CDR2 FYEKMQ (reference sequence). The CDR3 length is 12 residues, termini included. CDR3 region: CASSLGGTGQTI.

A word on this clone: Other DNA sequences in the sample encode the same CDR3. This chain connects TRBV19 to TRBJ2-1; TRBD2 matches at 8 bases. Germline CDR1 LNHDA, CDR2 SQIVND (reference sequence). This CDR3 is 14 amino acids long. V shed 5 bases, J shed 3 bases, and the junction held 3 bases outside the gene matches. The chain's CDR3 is CASSAGGDYNEQFF. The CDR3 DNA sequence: TGTGCCAGTAGTGCGGGGGGCGACTACAATGAGCAGTTCTTC.

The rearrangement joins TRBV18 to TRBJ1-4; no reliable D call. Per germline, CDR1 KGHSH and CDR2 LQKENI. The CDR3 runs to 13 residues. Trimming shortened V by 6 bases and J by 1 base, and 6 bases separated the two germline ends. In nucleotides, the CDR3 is TGTGCCAGCTCCGGGGAAACTAATGAAAAACTGTTTTTT. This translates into CASSGETNEKLFF. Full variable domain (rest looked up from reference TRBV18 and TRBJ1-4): NAGVMQNPRHLVRRRGQEARLRCSPMKGHSHVYWYRQLPEEGLKFMVYLQKENIIDESGMPKERFSAEFPKEGPSILRIQQVVRGDSAAYFCASSGETNEKLFFGSGTQLSVL.

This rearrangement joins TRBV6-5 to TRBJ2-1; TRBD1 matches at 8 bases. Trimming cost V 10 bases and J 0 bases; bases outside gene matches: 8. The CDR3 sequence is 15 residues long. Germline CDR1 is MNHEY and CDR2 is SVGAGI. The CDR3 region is CATRLDRGSYNEQFF. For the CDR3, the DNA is TGTGCCACTCGTTTAGACAGGGGCTCCTACAATGAGCAGTTCTTC.

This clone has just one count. The CDR3 coding sequence is TGTGCCTGGAGCGGATATAATGGTGGCGGGGCCTACAATGAGCAGTTCTTC. Protein product: CAWSGYNGGGAYNEQFF. The genes are TRBV30 and TRBJ2-1; perhaps TRBD2 as D (6 bases). In germline, CDR1 is GTSNPN, CDR2 SVGIG (reference sequence). The V end was cut by 3 bases, the J end by 2 bases, with 20 bases between. This CDR3 contains 17 residues.

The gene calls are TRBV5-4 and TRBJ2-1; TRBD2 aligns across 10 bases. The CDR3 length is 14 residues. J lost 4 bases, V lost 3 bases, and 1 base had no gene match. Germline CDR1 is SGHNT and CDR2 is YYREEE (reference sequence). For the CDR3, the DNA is TGTGCCAGCAGCTCGACTAGCGGGTACAATGAGCAGTTCTTC. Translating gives CASSSTSGYNEQFF.

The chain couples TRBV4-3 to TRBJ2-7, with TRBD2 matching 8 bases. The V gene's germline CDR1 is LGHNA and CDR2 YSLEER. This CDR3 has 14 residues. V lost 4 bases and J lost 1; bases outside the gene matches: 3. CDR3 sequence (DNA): TGCGCCAGCAGCCCCGGGAGGGGATCCTACGAGCAGTACTTC. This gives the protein CASSPGRGSYEQYF.

CDR3: CASSLGGGGQTDTQYF. The CDR3 DNA is TGTGCCAGCAGCTTAGGCGGTGGGGGGCAGACAGATACGCAGTATTTT. The gene calls are TRBV7-8 and TRBJ2-3, with D perhaps assigned TRBD1 or TRBD2 (6 bases each). This CDR3 has 16 amino acids. CDR1 and CDR2 (germline): SGHVS, FQNEAQ. The V end was cut by 1 base, the J end by 3 bases, with 14 bases between.

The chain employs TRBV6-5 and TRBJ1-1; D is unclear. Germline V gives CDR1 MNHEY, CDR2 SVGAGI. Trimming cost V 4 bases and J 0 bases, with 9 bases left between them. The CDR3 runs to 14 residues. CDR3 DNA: TGTGCCAGCAGTTGGACTGAACTGAACACTGAAGCTTTCTTT. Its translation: CASSWTELNTEAFF.